A single sample is the source of the 23 T cell receptor beta chains below, sequenced in a study of blood T cell repertoires in COVID-19. The protocol was immunoSEQ multiplex PCR, while the TCRdb copy is restricted to in-frame clones and leaves out a portion. The sample lists some 87,000 clones, around three quarters seen once, with around 21% in the top ten. Sequencing was carried out using peripheral blood. The receptor source for this set is a woman of 80 years or more with active or convalescent COVID-19.

This rearrangement joins TRBV7-8 to TRBJ1-3, with a weak D call TRBD1 (5 bases). The germline V and J ends were trimmed by 10 bases and 0 bases, with 10 bases remaining between them. The CDR3 consists of 13 residues. Germline values: CDR1 SGHVS, CDR2 FQNEAQ. The CDR3 is CATDRYSGNTIYF. CDR3 in DNA: TGTGCCACCGACAGATACTCTGGAAACACCATATATTTT.

The genes are TRBV12-5 and TRBJ1-1; D uncertain. The CDR3 is 14 amino acids. CDR1 is LGHNT, CDR2 FRNRAP, per germline. Trimming removed 7 bases from V and 4 bases from J, with 16 bases in between. CDR3 residues: CASALEGVTTEAFF. The CDR3 DNA is TGTGCTAGTGCCTTAGAGGGTGTTACCACTGAAGCTTTCTTT.

J is TRBJ2-7 and V is TRBV10-3; TRBD2 agrees at 10 bases. Germline-derived CDR1 and CDR2 are ENHRY and SYGVKD. This CDR3 has 15 residues. J was trimmed by 6 bases and V by 6 bases; bases with no gene match: 11. CDR3 region: CAISLSGGAESEQYF. CDR3 sequence (DNA): TGTGCCATCAGCCTGAGCGGGGGGGCCGAAAGCGAGCAGTACTTC.

The chain links TRBV10-2 to TRBJ1-6; D may be TRBD1 (6 bases). CDR3 length: 14 residues. V was cut by 7 bases and J by 5 bases, with 12 bases left in between. Germline V gene lookup returns CDR1 WSHSY and CDR2 SAAADI. The CDR3 bases are TGCGCCAGCATGCTGGGGGCAGATAATTCACCCCTCCACTTT. Residues: CASMLGADNSPLHF.

The chain combines TRBV29-1 with TRBJ1-2; D is uncertain. The V end was cut by 3 bases, the J end by 7 bases, with 9 bases between. This CDR3 has 11 residues. CDR1 is SQVTM, CDR2 ANQGSEA, per germline. CDR3 amino acids: CSVEEGGGYTF. The CDR3 DNA sequence: TGCAGCGTTGAGGAGGGCGGTGGCTACACCTTC. Drawing the rest from reference TRBV29-1 and TRBJ1-2, the complete variable domain is SAVISQKPSRDICQRGTSLTIQCQVDSQVTMMFWYRQQPGQSLTLIATANQGSEATYESGFVIDKFPISRPNLTFSTLTVSNMSPEDSSIYLCSVEEGGGYTFGSGTRLTVV.

The J gene is TRBJ2-2, the V gene TRBV6-2 or TRBV6-3, with TRBD2 identical over 10 bases. Germline V gives CDR1 MNHEY, CDR2 SVGEGT. The CDR3 is made up of 15 amino acids. V lost 2 bases to trimming and J lost 7 bases; unmatched junction nucleotides: 4. CDR3 residues: CASSYQRGGLGELFF. The CDR3 DNA sequence: TGTGCCAGCAGTTACCAGCGGGGGGGCCTCGGGGAGCTGTTTTTT.

This clone has a count of ten or more. The rearrangement uses TRBV9 and TRBJ1-4; no definite D call. This CDR3 spans 15 amino acids. Germline lookup yields CDR1 SGDLS and CDR2 YYNGEE. Trimming removed 4 bases from V and 5 bases from J, with 15 bases in between. The CDR3 DNA reads TGTGCCAGCAGCATTCGACATAGTCCCAATGAAAAACTGTTTTTT. It yields the protein CASSIRHSPNEKLFF.

The J gene is TRBJ1-2, the V gene TRBV30, with D perhaps matching TRBD1 (6 bases). Trimming took off 7 bases at V and 6 bases at J, with 12 bases between the two ends. Per the germline V gene, CDR1 is GTSNPN and CDR2 is SVGIG (reference sequence). The CDR3 has 11 amino acids. The CDR3 sequence is CASGQGNGYTF. For the CDR3, the DNA is TGTGCCTCCGGCCAGGGGAATGGCTACACCTTC.

The V and J genes are TRBV27 and TRBJ1-3, with a weak D call TRBD1 (5 bases). V was clipped by 5 bases and J by 0 bases, with 11 bases between them. There are 15 residues in the CDR3. Germline loops: CDR1 MNHEY, CDR2 SMNVEV (reference sequence). The CDR3 reads CASSATGNSGNTIYF. The CDR3 coding sequence is TGTGCCAGCAGTGCAACAGGAAACTCTGGAAACACCATATATTTT.

This clone was observed a handful of times. This chain uses TRBV6-5 with TRBJ1-2; 8 bases align to TRBD1. Trimming took 7 bases from V and 4 from J; bases not matched to a gene: 5. Germline values: CDR1 MNHEY, CDR2 SVGAGI. This CDR3 has 13 residues. The CDR3 DNA reads TGTGCCAGCATTAAGACAGGGGCCTATGGCTACACCTTC. This encodes CASIKTGAYGYTF.

The rearrangement uses TRBV7-8 and TRBJ2-3, with D possibly TRBD2 on 6 matching bases. Per the germline V gene, CDR1 is SGHVS and CDR2 is FQNEAQ. Trimming removed 5 bases from V and 6 bases from J, with 18 bases in between. The CDR3 has 15 amino acids. CDR3 coding DNA: TGTGCCAGCAGCCCGGACTCCGGCCGGGGGGATACGCAGTATTTT. This gives the protein CASSPDSGRGDTQYF. The entire variable domain, with the rest obtained from reference TRBV7-8 and TRBJ2-3, is as follows: GAGVSQSPRYKVAKRGQDVALRCDPISGHVSLFWYQQALGQGPEFLTYFQNEAQLDKSGLPSDRFFAERPEGSVSTLKIQRTQQEDSAVYLCASSPDSGRGDTQYFGPGTRLTVL.

The J gene is TRBJ1-6, the V gene TRBV7-9; D possibly corresponds to TRBD1 (6 bases). Trimming took off 7 bases at V and 7 bases at J, with 17 bases between the two ends. The CDR3 has 15 residues. The germline gives CDR1 SEHNR, CDR2 FQNEAQ (reference sequence). CDR3 sequence (DNA): TGTGCCAGCACCCCCCCGGGACACCCAAATTCACCCCTCCACTTT. Translation gives CASTPPGHPNSPLHF.

This clone was seen a few times. V usage is TRBV10-3 and J usage is TRBJ2-5; TRBD2 matches at 11 bases. Trimming cost V 2 bases and J 5 bases; bases outside gene matches: 13. CDR3 length equals 18 residues. Germline V gives CDR1 ENHRY, CDR2 SYGVKD. The CDR3 DNA sequence: TGTGCCATCAGTGAGACACAACTGACTAGCGGGGAGACCGAGACCCAGTACTTC. This sequence encodes CAISETQLTSGETETQYF.

The chain carries TRBV6-2 or TRBV6-3 and TRBJ1-2; 10 nucleotides agree with TRBD1. Trimming at V came to 6 bases and at J to 3 bases, leaving 7 bases not matched to a gene. The CDR3 has 15 amino acids. In germline, CDR1 is MNHEY, CDR2 SVGEGT. This CDR3 reads CASSLRDRGYYGYTF. CDR3 bases: TGTGCCAGCAGCCTCCGGGACAGGGGATACTATGGCTACACCTTC.

The chain joins TRBV19 to TRBJ1-4; 8 nucleotides agree with TRBD1. Germline assignment: CDR1 LNHDA and CDR2 SQIVND (reference sequence). This CDR3 contains 13 residues. Trimming at V came to 5 bases and at J to 5 bases, leaving 1 base not matched to a gene. The CDR3 nucleotides are TGTGCCAGTAGTCAGGGGGCGAATGAAAAACTGTTTTTT. Its protein product is CASSQGANEKLFF.

V is TRBV5-6 and J is TRBJ2-2; TRBD2 aligns across 7 bases. The V gene's germline CDR1 is SGHDT and CDR2 YYEEEE. This CDR3 is built from 15 residues. After removal of 8 bases from V and 1 base from J, the junction contained 8 bases not matched to a gene. The CDR3 sequence: CASEERGLNTGELFF. The CDR3 region has the DNA TGTGCCAGTGAGGAGCGGGGCTTGAACACCGGGGAGCTGTTTTTT.

V and J are TRBV29-1 and TRBJ2-2, with D possibly matching TRBD2 (6 bases). V shed 4 bases and J shed 8 bases, with 8 bases lying between them. The CDR3 covers 11 residues. In germline, CDR1 is SQVTM, CDR2 ANQGSEA. The CDR3 DNA follows: TGCAGCGTTGTGGAGGGTGGGGAGCTGTTTTTT. The encoded protein is CSVVEGGELFF.

This chain connects TRBV15 to TRBJ2-3, with TRBD2 matching 8 bases. Germline assignment: CDR1 LNHNV and CDR2 YYDKDF (reference sequence). V was clipped by 7 bases and J by 2 bases; unmatched bases: 8. The CDR3 spans 15 residues. This CDR3 is CATNHGTRSTDTQYF. The CDR3 nucleotides are TGTGCCACCAACCACGGGACTAGATCCACAGATACGCAGTATTTT.

This clone was observed a few times. The gene calls are TRBV19 and TRBJ1-1; D possibly corresponds to TRBD1 (5 bases). V lost 6 bases and J lost 4, with 12 bases in between. The CDR3 spans 13 residues. CDR1 LNHDA and CDR2 SQIVND come from the germline V gene (reference sequence). The CDR3: CASSGDFGTEAFF. CDR3 sequence (DNA): TGTGCCAGTAGCGGGGACTTTGGCACTGAAGCTTTCTTT.

The chain carries TRBV28 and TRBJ2-2; perhaps TRBD1 as D (6 bases). With 6 bases removed from V and 1 base from J, the gap between germline ends came to 12 bases. This CDR3 is built from 15 residues. Germline CDR1 reads MDHEN; CDR2 reads SYDVKM. CDR3 loop: CASSSGHWNTGELFF. The CDR3 DNA follows: TGTGCCAGCAGCTCGGGACACTGGAACACCGGGGAGCTGTTTTTT.

This clone is a singleton in its sample. V gene TRBV7-8 combines with J gene TRBJ1-4; TRBD1 is a possible D gene (6 bases). V dropped 5 bases and J dropped 2 bases, with 12 bases sitting between them. Per the germline V gene, CDR1 is SGHVS and CDR2 is FQNEAQ. The CDR3 extends over 15 amino acids. CDR3 nucleotides: TGTGCCAGCAGCCTCACAGGGAGCACTAATGAAAAACTGTTTTTT. It yields the protein CASSLTGSTNEKLFF. The full variable domain, in which reference TRBV7-8 and TRBJ1-4 provide the parts outside the CDR3, is GAGVSQSPRYKVAKRGQDVALRCDPISGHVSLFWYQQALGQGPEFLTYFQNEAQLDKSGLPSDRFFAERPEGSVSTLKIQRTQQEDSAVYLCASSLTGSTNEKLFFGSGTQLSVL.

The chain links TRBV6-1 to TRBJ2-7; 11 nucleotides line up with TRBD1. This CDR3 region has 15 residues. The germline CDR1 and CDR2 sequences are MNHNS and SASEGT. The junction had 2 bases not matched to a gene; V was cut back by 1 base and J by 3 bases. The CDR3 coding sequence is TGTGCCAGCAGTGAAGGCGGGACAGGGGGCTACGAGCAGTACTTC. Translation gives CASSEGGTGGYEQYF.

The rearrangement links TRBV18 to TRBJ2-1; 8 bases agree with TRBD2. The CDR3 has 16 residues. Looked up from germline, CDR1 is KGHSH and CDR2 is LQKENI. The V segment lost 4 bases and the J segment 0 bases; nucleotides outside the gene matches: 5. The CDR3 reads CASSLTGTSSYNEQFF. Written as DNA, the CDR3 is TGTGCCAGCTCACTGACCGGGACTAGCTCCTACAATGAGCAGTTCTTC.